This T cell receptor beta chain comes out of a study of shared clonotypes between healthy human individuals. The sample holds a few counts of this clone. Its antigen is currently unknown. Clones were read by immunoSEQ multiplex PCR, and TCRdb kept only the in-frame ones, dropping some. The sample holds around 1,100,000 clones; roughly 80% are singletons and the top ten take 0.7% to 0.95%. Notes on the study in general: Non-shared clonotypes showed lower generation probabilities than clonotypes common to all four donors. The sole specimen, blood, was sampled, and tissue repertoires likely differ. Among donors, the sharing of clonotypes was expected to be influenced by sequencing depth.

Germline values: CDR1 SGHRS, CDR2 YFSETQ. The CDR3 has 14 amino acids. V was cut by 0 bases and J by 6 bases, with 13 bases left in between. It was into CD45RA+ naive and CD45RA-negative memory subsets that the CD4+ cells were split. V usage is TRBV5-1 and J usage is TRBJ2-7, with D possibly matching TRBD1 (5 bases). The sample consisted of memory CD4+ T cells from PBMCs. Subset of the sample: CD45RA-negative fraction. The source is a man aged 18 to 35 in good health. Some clones in this sample may be carry-over from other donors' samples. The CDR3 coding sequence is TGCGCCAGCAGCTTGGGCTGGGGCCCTAGCGAGCAGTACTTC. It specifies CASSLGWGPSEQYF.